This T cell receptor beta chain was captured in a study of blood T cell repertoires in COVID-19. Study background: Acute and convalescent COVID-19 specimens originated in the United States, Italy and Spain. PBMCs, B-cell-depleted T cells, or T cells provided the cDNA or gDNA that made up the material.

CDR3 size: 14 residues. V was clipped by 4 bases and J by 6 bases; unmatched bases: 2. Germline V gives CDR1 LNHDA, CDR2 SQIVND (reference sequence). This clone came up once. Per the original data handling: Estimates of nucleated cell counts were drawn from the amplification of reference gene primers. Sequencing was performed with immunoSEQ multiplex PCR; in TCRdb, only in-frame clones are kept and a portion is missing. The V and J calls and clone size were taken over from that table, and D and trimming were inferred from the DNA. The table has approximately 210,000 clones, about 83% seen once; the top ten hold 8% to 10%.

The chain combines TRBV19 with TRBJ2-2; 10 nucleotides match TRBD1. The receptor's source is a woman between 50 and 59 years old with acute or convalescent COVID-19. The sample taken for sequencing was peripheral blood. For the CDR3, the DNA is TGTGCCAGTAGTAGGGGACAGGGGTCCGGGGAGCTGTTTTTT. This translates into CASSRGQGSGELFF.